The present TCR beta chain was sequenced within a study of shared clonotypes between healthy human individuals. Study conclusions and caveats: Rarefaction indicated that sorted-subset sequencing remained incomplete although depth was large. Enrolling few donors narrowed the genetic and exposure-history diversity that was represented. The researchers took only blood, and tissue repertoires probably look different.

The method was immunoSEQ multiplex PCR; TCRdb's version includes in-frame clones alone and lacks a portion of them. The sample holds millions of clones; 85% to 95% are singletons and the top ten take 0.39%. V lost 2 bases to trimming and J lost 4 bases, with 12 bases between them. Looked up from germline, CDR1 is MNHEY and CDR2 is SVGAGI. This CDR3 is built from 15 residues. On this clone itself: Its antigen is undetermined. Other nucleotide sequences in the sample specify the same CDR3.

The clonotype comes from a man aged 18 to 29 in good health. Some clones in this sample may be carry-over from other donors' samples. The sequencing sample was made of naive CD4+ T cells from PBMCs. Subset noted: CD45RA+ positively selected. The chain links TRBV6-5 to TRBJ1-5, with TRBD1 as a possible D gene (6 bases). This CDR3 reads CASSYGGLGNQPQHF. CDR3 nucleotides: TGTGCCAGCAGTTACGGGGGCCTGGGGAATCAGCCCCAGCATTTT.